These 4 T cell receptor beta chains share one sample of origin, sequenced in a study of blood T cells in healthy people across ages. A second PCR of roughly 7 to 11 cycles used a sample-barcoded 5' primer and a J-beta primer mix. MiXCR, applied by TCRdb to the 5' RACE reads, yields one record per CDR3 protein. Found here are 1.5 million to 2 million distinct CDR3 sequences, about two fifths of them singletons; the top ten hold about 21%. Sequencing was performed on blood. Source of these receptors: a human donor in good health.

This clonotype has just a few counts. The chain carries TRBV20-1 and TRBJ1-2, with D unresolved. V lost 5 bases and J lost 0, with 10 bases in between. This CDR3 region has 13 residues. The germline V gene encodes CDR1 DFQATT and CDR2 SNEGSKA (reference sequence). The CDR3 nucleotides are TGCAGTGCTGTCTCACAAGCTAACTATGGCTACACCTTC. Encoded protein: CSAVSQANYGYTF.

Concerning this clonotype: The junction shows a germline mismatch at one end, possibly a read error. The rearrangement links TRBV11-2 to TRBJ2-7; the match to TRBD1 covers 10 bases. The germline V gene encodes CDR1 SGHAT and CDR2 FQNNGV. The CDR3 covers 15 residues. CDR3 loop: CAGRRDRGPPYEQYF. The CDR3 DNA reads TGTGCCGGCAGGCGAGACAGGGGGCCCCCTTACGAGCAGTACTTC.

The chain carries TRBV20-1 and TRBJ2-1; D possibly corresponds to TRBD2 (5 bases). V dropped 0 bases and J dropped 3 bases, with 12 bases sitting between them. Germline CDR1 is DFQATT and CDR2 is SNEGSKA (reference sequence). The CDR3 has 15 amino acids. This CDR3 is CSAREMSGDYNEQFF. The CDR3 DNA follows: TGCAGTGCTAGAGAGATGAGCGGAGACTACAATGAGCAGTTCTTC.

The rearrangement links TRBV7-6 to TRBJ1-2; D perhaps matches TRBD1 (5 bases). From germline, CDR1 is SGHVS and CDR2 FNYEAQ. The V and J ends lost 3 bases and 6 bases respectively, with 17 bases between them. The CDR3 loop spans 15 amino acids. The CDR3, as DNA: TGTGCCAGCAGCTTCTCCTCGGTCGGGACTCATGGCTACACCTTC. It codes for CASSFSSVGTHGYTF.